The 9 T cell receptor beta chains in this list originate from one sample, sequenced in a study of blood T cells in healthy people across ages. A J-beta primer mix and a sample-barcoded 5' primer were used in a second PCR of roughly 6 to 12 cycles. TCRdb reanalysed the 5' RACE reads using MiXCR and keeps one entry per CDR3 protein. The data show 600,000 or so distinct CDR3 sequences, about 30% seen once. The source material was blood. These receptors were obtained from a woman of 80 years or more in good health.

This clonotype was recorded many times. The DNA for the CDR3 is TGTGCCAGCAGCCCCGGACTAGCGGGTAGGGATACGCAGTATTTT. Protein product: CASSPGLAGRDTQYF. The rearrangement uses TRBV7-9 and TRBJ2-3; TRBD2 agrees at 11 bases. CDR1 and CDR2 from the germline V gene are SEHNR and FQNEAQ (reference sequence). The CDR3 runs to 15 residues. V shed 5 bases, J shed 6 bases, and the junction held 7 bases outside the gene matches. Using reference TRBV7-9 and TRBJ2-3 for the parts outside the CDR3, the full variable domain is DTGVSQNPRHKITKRGQNVTFRCDPISEHNRLYWYRQTLGQGPEFLTYFQNEAQLEKSRLLSDRFSAERPKGSFSTLEIQRTEQGDSAMYLCASSPGLAGRDTQYFGPGTRLTVL.

This clonotype was seen at least ten times. The chain employs TRBV20-1 and TRBJ2-3; D possibly corresponds to TRBD1 (6 bases). With 3 bases removed from V and 2 bases from J, the gap between germline ends came to 18 bases. CDR1 and CDR2 (germline): DFQATT, SNEGSKA (reference sequence). The CDR3 totals 16 residues. CDR3 amino acids: CSAREIRQALTDTQYF. The CDR3 DNA is TGCAGTGCTAGGGAAATAAGACAGGCCCTCACAGATACGCAGTATTTT.

This clonotype was observed a handful of times. The chain employs TRBV20-1 and TRBJ2-7; 16 bases are a match to TRBD2. CDR1 and CDR2 from the germline V gene are DFQATT and SNEGSKA (reference sequence). The CDR3 is 14 residues long. The junction had 4 bases not matched to a gene; V was cut back by 6 bases and J by 5 bases. CDR3 residues: CSAGLAGGRDEQYF. The DNA for the CDR3 is TGCAGTGCGGGACTAGCGGGGGGGCGGGACGAGCAGTACTTC.

V and J are TRBV7-9 and TRBJ1-3; TRBD1 might be the D (5 bases). Trimming pared 3 bases from V and 4 bases from J, leaving 28 bases between. CDR1 and CDR2 (germline): SEHNR, FQNEAQ (reference sequence). This CDR3 contains 20 residues. The CDR3 DNA reads TGTGCCAGCAGCTTGGTTACGGGTTGGGGCTTGTCGAGGTCCGGAAACACCATATATTTT. This sequence encodes CASSLVTGWGLSRSGNTIYF.

This clonotype was counted ten times or more. This sequence joins TRBV4-3 and TRBJ1-4, with a possible D match to TRBD1 (5 bases). CDR1 and CDR2 from the germline V gene are LGHNA and YSLEER. Between the trimmed V and J ends, which lost 6 bases and 6 bases, there was a span of 17 bases. The CDR3 totals 15 residues. The CDR3 coding sequence is TGCGCCAGCAGTTCAGGGATATTGGAAGATGAAAAACTGTTTTTT. Amino acids: CASSSGILEDEKLFF.

This clonotype appeared a few times. This chain links TRBV7-6 with TRBJ2-2; 8 positions agree with TRBD2. CDR1 and CDR2 (germline): SGHVS, FNYEAQ. Unmatched junction bases numbered 10, after V lost 6 bases and J lost 7 bases. There are 15 residues in the CDR3. In nucleotides, the CDR3 is TGTGCCAGCAGACAGCGGGGGCCCCGAGGCGGGGAGCTGTTTTTT. Its translation is CASRQRGPRGGELFF.

The gene calls are TRBV28 and TRBJ2-5; D possibly corresponds to TRBD2 (7 bases). This CDR3 comprises 14 residues. Trimming cost V 7 bases and J 11 bases, with 23 bases left between them. Per germline, CDR1 MDHEN and CDR2 SYDVKM. The CDR3 loop is CASTRAGGGNEQYF. The CDR3 DNA reads as TGTGCCAGCACCCGCGCTGGGGGGGGCAATGAGCAGTACTTC. Full variable domain (rest looked up from reference TRBV28 and TRBJ2-5): DVKVTQSSRYLVKRTGEKVFLECVQDMDHENMFWYRQDPGLGLRLIYFSYDVKMKEKGDIPEGYSVSREKKERFSLILESASTNQTSMYLCASTRAGGGNEQYFGPGTRLLVL.

This sequence joins TRBV20-1 and TRBJ2-1; tentatively, D is TRBD1 (5 bases). V was trimmed by 4 bases and J by 2 bases, leaving 15 bases between them. This CDR3 contains 15 residues. Germline CDR1 is DFQATT and CDR2 is SNEGSKA (reference sequence). DNA of the CDR3: TGCAGTGCTACGGACACGCGGCCGACCTACAATGAGCAGTTCTTC. This translates into CSATDTRPTYNEQFF.

As concerns this clonotype: A read error may be the cause here, since a much bigger clone is one base away. The chain joins TRBV3-1 to TRBJ2-5, with D maybe TRBD1 (5 bases). The DNA matches TRBJ2-7 better at its end, which makes the J call doubtful. There are 15 residues in the CDR3. The germline V gene encodes CDR1 LGHDT and CDR2 YNNKEL (reference sequence). In DNA, the CDR3 is TGTGCCAGCAGCCCCCCGGGCCCCAGGGCTTTCGAGCAGTACTTC. It encodes CASSPPGPRAFEQYF.